The rows below give T cell receptor beta chains drawn from one sample of a study of blood T cells in healthy people across ages. In TCRdb, the 5' RACE reads were re-called with MiXCR into one record per CDR3 protein. Of around 1.7 million distinct CDR3 sequences listed, roughly 28% are singletons. Sequencing was done on a sample of blood. All receptors derive from a woman in her twenties or thirties in good health. Each CDR3 is given with its conserved first and last residue. Each record gives: CDR3 length, clone size, V gene, J gene, D gene, CDR3 DNA, CDR3 protein. D genes are given only for firm matches. Some rows mark clone size as missing; the rest say once, few, many or name a class of expanded clone.

12	-	TRBV13	TRBJ2-1	-	TGTGCCAGCAGCCAAAGGAGGGGAGGGCAGTTCTTC	CASSQRRGGQFF
15	-	TRBV3-1	TRBJ1-2	TRBD1	TGTGCCAGCAGCCAAGATACGGGACAGAGCTATGGCTACACCTTC	CASSQDTGQSYGYTF
14	many	TRBV10-3	TRBJ2-5	-	TGTGCCATCAGTGACAGGGGCGCGGAAGAGACCCAGTACTTC	CAISDRGAEETQYF
16	-	TRBV7-9	TRBJ1-6	-	TGTGCCAGCAGCTTACAGTTCGCGGGTCGTAATTCACCCCTCCACTTT	CASSLQFAGRNSPLHF
14	many	TRBV6-2/TRBV6-3	TRBJ2-5	TRBD1	TGTGCCAGCAGTGCGACAGGGAAGGGAGAGACCCAGTACTTC	CASSATGKGETQYF
15	-	TRBV28	TRBJ2-7	-	TGTGCCAGCAGTCCAGCAGGGGCAGGAGACTACGAGCAGTACTTC	CASSPAGAGDYEQYF
18	many	TRBV27	TRBJ1-2	TRBD1	TGTGCCAGCAGTTTAGTCCTGGCAGGGGGTCACATAAACTATGGCTACACCTTC	CASSLVLAGGHINYGYTF
17	-	TRBV6-2/TRBV6-3	TRBJ2-3	TRBD2	TGTGCCAGCAGTTTCAACCCCGCGGGGGAATTAGCAGATACGCAGTATTTT	CASSFNPAGELADTQYF
15	-	TRBV6-4	TRBJ1-1	TRBD1	TGTGCCAGCAGTGCCCGGACAGGGGAGAACACTGAAGCTTTCTTT	CASSARTGENTEAFF
17	-	TRBV6-6	TRBJ1-5	-	TGTTCCAGCAGGGATCGGGCCATGGAGAATAGCAATCAGCCCCAGCATTTT	CSSRDRAMENSNQPQHF
14	-	TRBV9	TRBJ2-7	-	TGTGCCAGCAGCGCCCAGGGGGGCACCTACGAGCAGTACTTC	CASSAQGGTYEQYF
14	many	TRBV9	TRBJ2-7	TRBD2	TGTGCCAGCAGCGCTAGCGGGGCGCCCTACGAGCAGTACTTC	CASSASGAPYEQYF
13	many	TRBV20-1	TRBJ2-7	-	TGCAGTGCTAGAAGGGACATATTATACGAGCAGTACTTC	CSARRDILYEQYF
13	few	TRBV29-1	TRBJ1-2	-	TGCAGCGTTATGAGACGTGGGGGTGGAGGCTACACCTTC	CSVMRRGGGGYTF